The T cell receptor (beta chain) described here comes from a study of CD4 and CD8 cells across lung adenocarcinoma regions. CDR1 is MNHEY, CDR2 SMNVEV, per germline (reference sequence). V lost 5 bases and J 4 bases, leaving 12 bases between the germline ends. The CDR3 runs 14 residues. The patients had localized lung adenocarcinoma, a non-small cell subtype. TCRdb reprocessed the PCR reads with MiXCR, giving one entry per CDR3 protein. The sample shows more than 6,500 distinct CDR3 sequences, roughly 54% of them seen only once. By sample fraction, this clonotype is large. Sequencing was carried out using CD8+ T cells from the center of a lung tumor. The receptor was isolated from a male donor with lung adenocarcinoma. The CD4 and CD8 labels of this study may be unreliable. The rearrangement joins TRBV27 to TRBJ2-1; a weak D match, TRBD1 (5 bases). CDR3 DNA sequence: TGTGCCAGCAGTCAATCTACAGGATACAATGAGCAGTTCTTC. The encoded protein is CASSQSTGYNEQFF.